The following is a T cell receptor beta chain sequence with its context. The record originates from a study of blood T cell repertoires in COVID-19. The wider study: The samples span acute and convalescent COVID-19 from the United States, Italy and Spain.

Germline values: CDR1 MNHEY, CDR2 SVGAGI. The CDR3 length is 16 residues. The J segment lost 0 bases and the V segment lost 0 bases, leaving 3 bases of the junction unmatched. Some clones are missing from TCRdb's copy, which holds only in-frame ones; the method was immunoSEQ multiplex PCR. The table includes more than 80,000 clones, about 88% detected once. The source is a man aged 80 or over with acute or convalescent COVID-19. J is TRBJ2-5 and V is TRBV6-5; 8 bases align to TRBD2. What was sequenced was peripheral blood. The CDR3 loop is CASSYSIAGNQETQYF. The CDR3 bases are TGTGCCAGCAGTTACTCGATAGCGGGGAACCAAGAGACCCAGTACTTC.